Listed below are T cell receptor beta chains from one sample, sequenced in a study of tumor-infiltrating lymphocytes in localized non-small cell lung cancer. The protocol was immunoSEQ multiplex PCR, while the TCRdb copy is restricted to in-frame clones and leaves out a portion. The sample includes about 22,000 clones, 70% to 80% of them seen just once. The sample consisted of lung tumor tissue. These receptors were obtained from a human donor with non-small cell lung cancer. CDR3s include the opening cysteine and the closing phenylalanine or tryptophan. The D gene is left open where the match is weak. Some rows have no size entry. The others give once, few or many, or a class for an expanded clone.

d_gene: TRBD2; abundance: -; j_gene: TRBJ2-5; v_gene: TRBV19; CDR3aa: CASSPRLATTQYF; CDR3nt: TGTGCCAGTTCGCCCCGACTAGCGACCACCCAGTACTTC
d_gene: -; abundance: medium-sized; j_gene: TRBJ2-7; v_gene: TRBV5-4; CDR3aa: CASSASGIGSRIYEQYF; CDR3nt: TGTGCCAGCAGCGCCTCAGGTATCGGGAGTCGTATCTACGAGCAGTACTTC
d_gene: -; abundance: -; j_gene: TRBJ2-2; v_gene: TRBV27; CDR3aa: CASSRAGNTGELFF; CDR3nt: TGTGCCAGCAGTCGGGCAGGGAACACCGGGGAGCTGTTTTTT
d_gene: -; abundance: -; j_gene: TRBJ1-3; v_gene: TRBV4-2; CDR3aa: CASSPETTPSGNTIYF; CDR3nt: TGTGCCAGCAGCCCCGAAACAACCCCCTCTGGAAACACCATATATTTT
d_gene: TRBD2; abundance: once; j_gene: TRBJ2-1; v_gene: TRBV7-9; CDR3aa: CASSSGISGTYSYNEQFF; CDR3nt: TGTGCCAGCAGCTCCGGAATAAGCGGGACCTACTCCTACAATGAGCAGTTCTTC
d_gene: -; abundance: few; j_gene: TRBJ2-7; v_gene: TRBV7-8; CDR3aa: CASSFYQGPSYEQYF; CDR3nt: TGTGCCAGCAGCTTTTACCAGGGGCCCTCCTACGAGCAGTACTTC
d_gene: -; abundance: -; j_gene: TRBJ2-5; v_gene: TRBV11-1; CDR3aa: CASSPTAAQAQTQYF; CDR3nt: TGTGCCAGCAGCCCCACCGCAGCGCAAGCACAGACCCAGTACTTC
d_gene: -; abundance: once; j_gene: TRBJ1-2; v_gene: TRBV28; CDR3aa: CASSIGGLGYTF; CDR3nt: TGTGCCAGCAGTATCGGGGGCTTGGGCTACACCTTC
d_gene: -; abundance: -; j_gene: TRBJ1-1; v_gene: TRBV28; CDR3aa: CASSLEGSRNTEAFF; CDR3nt: TGTGCCAGCAGTTTAGAAGGGAGTCGGAACACTGAAGCTTTCTTT
d_gene: -; abundance: -; j_gene: TRBJ1-4; v_gene: TRBV28; CDR3aa: CASSLGAGAEKLFF; CDR3nt: TGTGCCAGCAGCCTGGGGGCAGGAGCTGAAAAACTGTTTTTT
d_gene: -; abundance: -; j_gene: TRBJ2-3; v_gene: TRBV5-6; CDR3aa: CASSSRGVSSTDTQYF; CDR3nt: TGTGCCAGCAGCTCCCGAGGCGTCTCTAGCACAGATACGCAGTATTTT
d_gene: -; abundance: -; j_gene: TRBJ2-4; v_gene: TRBV27; CDR3aa: CASSSGAGLAKNIQYF; CDR3nt: TGTGCCAGCAGTTCTGGAGCGGGTCTAGCCAAAAACATTCAGTACTTC
d_gene: -; abundance: -; j_gene: TRBJ1-4; v_gene: TRBV19; CDR3aa: CASSSRGVSREKLFF; CDR3nt: TGTGCCAGTAGTTCGAGAGGGGTTTCACGTGAAAAACTGTTTTTT
d_gene: TRBD2; abundance: -; j_gene: TRBJ2-3; v_gene: TRBV4-2; CDR3aa: CASSPERGPSGSGGATDTQYF; CDR3nt: TGTGCCAGCAGCCCCGAGAGGGGTCCTAGCGGGAGTGGAGGGGCCACAGATACGCAGTATTTT
d_gene: -; abundance: -; j_gene: TRBJ2-1; v_gene: TRBV6-1; CDR3aa: CASSAPFRSNEQFF; CDR3nt: TGTGCCAGCAGTGCACCCTTCAGGTCCAATGAGCAGTTCTTC
d_gene: TRBD2; abundance: -; j_gene: TRBJ2-1; v_gene: TRBV5-1; CDR3aa: CASSSLSGTSGRATEQFF; CDR3nt: TGCGCCAGCAGCTCATTATCCGGGACTAGCGGGAGGGCCACTGAGCAGTTCTTC
d_gene: -; abundance: -; j_gene: TRBJ2-5; v_gene: TRBV6-6; CDR3aa: CASSQGVTQYF; CDR3nt: TGTGCCAGCAGTCAAGGGGTGACCCAGTACTTC
d_gene: TRBD2; abundance: -; j_gene: TRBJ2-3; v_gene: TRBV10-3; CDR3aa: CAISRGGGSYGDTQYF; CDR3nt: TGTGCCATCAGTCGGGGGGGCGGGAGCTATGGAGATACGCAGTATTTT
d_gene: -; abundance: once; j_gene: TRBJ1-5; v_gene: TRBV9; CDR3aa: CASSEGTANQPQHF; CDR3nt: TGTGCCAGCAGCGAGGGGACGGCAAATCAGCCCCAGCATTTT
d_gene: TRBD1; abundance: few; j_gene: TRBJ2-2; v_gene: TRBV7-9; CDR3aa: CASVTGGDTGELFF; CDR3nt: TGTGCCAGCGTTACAGGGGGCGATACCGGGGAGCTGTTTTTT
d_gene: -; abundance: -; j_gene: TRBJ2-7; v_gene: TRBV7-2; CDR3aa: CASSLGADEQYF; CDR3nt: TGTGCCAGCAGCCTGGGGGCGGACGAGCAGTACTTC
d_gene: -; abundance: -; j_gene: TRBJ1-1; v_gene: TRBV2; CDR3aa: CASSLRGNTEAFF; CDR3nt: TGTGCCAGCAGCCTCAGGGGAAACACTGAAGCTTTCTTT
d_gene: -; abundance: -; j_gene: TRBJ2-7; v_gene: TRBV5-1; CDR3aa: CASSLIGGSYEQYF; CDR3nt: TGCGCCAGCAGCTTGATCGGAGGTTCCTACGAGCAGTACTTC
d_gene: -; abundance: -; j_gene: TRBJ2-7; v_gene: TRBV2; CDR3aa: CASSADGEQYF; CDR3nt: TGTGCCAGCAGTGCCGACGGCGAGCAGTACTTC
d_gene: -; abundance: -; j_gene: TRBJ2-2; v_gene: TRBV10-1; CDR3aa: CASSVHPGGELFF; CDR3nt: TGCGCCAGCAGTGTCCACCCCGGCGGGGAGCTGTTTTTT
d_gene: TRBD2; abundance: -; j_gene: TRBJ2-1; v_gene: TRBV6-4; CDR3aa: CASSLLASSLGEQFF; CDR3nt: TGTGCCAGCAGCCTACTAGCGAGCTCCCTGGGTGAGCAGTTCTTC
d_gene: TRBD1; abundance: once; j_gene: TRBJ1-2; v_gene: TRBV2; CDR3aa: CASSGRGQGAYGYTF; CDR3nt: TGTGCCAGCAGTGGGAGGGGACAGGGGGCGTATGGCTACACCTTC
d_gene: -; abundance: few; j_gene: TRBJ1-1; v_gene: TRBV28; CDR3aa: CASTRDGAGTEAFF; CDR3nt: TGTGCCAGCACCAGGGATGGGGCGGGCACTGAAGCTTTCTTT
d_gene: TRBD1; abundance: -; j_gene: TRBJ2-2; v_gene: TRBV7-3; CDR3aa: CASSPTTDRGRSGELFF; CDR3nt: TGTGCCAGCAGCCCAACTACCGACAGGGGGCGATCTGGGGAGCTGTTTTTT
d_gene: TRBD1; abundance: -; j_gene: TRBJ1-2; v_gene: TRBV6-1; CDR3aa: CASREGTGGGYTF; CDR3nt: TGTGCCAGCAGGGAAGGGACAGGGGGCGGCTACACCTTC
d_gene: -; abundance: -; j_gene: TRBJ2-3; v_gene: TRBV9; CDR3aa: CASSVVAQGTDTQYF; CDR3nt: TGTGCCAGCAGCGTAGTTGCGCAGGGCACAGATACGCAGTATTTT
d_gene: -; abundance: -; j_gene: TRBJ2-1; v_gene: TRBV5-8; CDR3aa: CASSLMGSYNEQFF; CDR3nt: TGTGCCAGCAGCTTGATGGGGTCCTACAATGAGCAGTTCTTC
d_gene: -; abundance: -; j_gene: TRBJ2-1; v_gene: TRBV6-5; CDR3aa: CASSYFRSTQGNEQFF; CDR3nt: TGTGCCAGCAGTTATTTCAGGTCTACCCAAGGTAATGAGCAGTTCTTC
d_gene: TRBD1; abundance: -; j_gene: TRBJ2-2; v_gene: TRBV11-2; CDR3aa: CASSLEVTGTNTGELFF; CDR3nt: TGTGCCAGCAGCTTAGAGGTGACAGGGACGAACACCGGGGAGCTGTTTTTT
d_gene: -; abundance: -; j_gene: TRBJ1-1; v_gene: TRBV19; CDR3aa: CASSIDHLANTEAFF; CDR3nt: TGTGCCAGTAGTATAGATCATTTGGCGAACACTGAAGCTTTCTTT
d_gene: TRBD2; abundance: -; j_gene: TRBJ2-1; v_gene: TRBV4-1; CDR3aa: CASSQSPGLAGGGNEQFF; CDR3nt: TGCGCCAGCAGCCAAAGTCCGGGACTAGCGGGAGGAGGCAATGAGCAGTTCTTC